Each of the 2 T cell receptor beta chains below was sequenced from the same sample in a study of T-cell reconstitution after alpha-beta-depleted transplantation in children (dated by TCRdb to 2015 to 2016). Libraries came from PCR. Sequenced using an Illumina HiSeq 2500. Molecular barcoding was employed in the preparation of TCR libraries, with unique molecular identifiers being used to normalize TCRbeta repertoire quantification. TCRdb cleaned the public reads at Q25 with fastp, built clones with MiXCR and kept in-frame beta chains. One record per CDR3 amino acid sequence lists the most common genes and DNA. This sample comprises around 94,000 distinct CDR3 sequences, about 6% of them detected only once. Clones ranked in the top ten supply 6.1% of the sample. In light of the paper, this sample's time point label describes: day 60 (about 2 months) after transplantation. The treatment or condition label on this specimen signifies: allogeneic hematopoietic cell transplantation with graft depleted of TCRalphabeta T cells and CD19 B cells.

Sequences were derived from PBMCs, mostly from graft donor cells, sampled 60 days after TCRalphabeta/CD19-depleted stem cell transplant. The receptors were sampled from a female patient aged 2-15 years who had a stem cell transplant for Fanconi anemia, so the T cells may come from the graft donor.

This clonotype occurred many times. This CDR3 reads CASSLLSSYEQYF. Written as DNA, the CDR3 is TGCGCCAGCAGCTTGCTCAGCTCCTACGAGCAGTACTTC. V is TRBV5-1 and J is TRBJ2-7, with no clear D. V shed 1 base and J shed 0 bases, with 5 bases lying between them. The length of the CDR3 is 13 residues. Germline-derived CDR1 and CDR2 are SGHRS and YFSETQ. The full variable domain, its missing parts supplied by reference TRBV5-1 and TRBJ2-7, is KAGVTQTPRYLIKTRGQQVTLSCSPISGHRSVSWYQQTPGQGLQFLFEYFSETQRNKGNFPGRFSGRQFSNSRSEMNVSTLELGDSALYLCASSLLSSYEQYFGPGTRLTVT.

This clonotype was picked up many times. The chain recombines TRBV6-2 or TRBV6-3 with TRBJ2-1; TRBD2 aligns across 8 bases. The ends lost 7 bases at V and 9 bases at J; junction bases unmatched: 11. Germline CDR1 MNHEY, CDR2 SVGEGT. This CDR3 is built from 14 residues. For the CDR3, the DNA is TGTGCCAGCATGGGACTAGTCGGCAATGGTGAGCAGTTCTTC. It is translated as CASMGLVGNGEQFF.